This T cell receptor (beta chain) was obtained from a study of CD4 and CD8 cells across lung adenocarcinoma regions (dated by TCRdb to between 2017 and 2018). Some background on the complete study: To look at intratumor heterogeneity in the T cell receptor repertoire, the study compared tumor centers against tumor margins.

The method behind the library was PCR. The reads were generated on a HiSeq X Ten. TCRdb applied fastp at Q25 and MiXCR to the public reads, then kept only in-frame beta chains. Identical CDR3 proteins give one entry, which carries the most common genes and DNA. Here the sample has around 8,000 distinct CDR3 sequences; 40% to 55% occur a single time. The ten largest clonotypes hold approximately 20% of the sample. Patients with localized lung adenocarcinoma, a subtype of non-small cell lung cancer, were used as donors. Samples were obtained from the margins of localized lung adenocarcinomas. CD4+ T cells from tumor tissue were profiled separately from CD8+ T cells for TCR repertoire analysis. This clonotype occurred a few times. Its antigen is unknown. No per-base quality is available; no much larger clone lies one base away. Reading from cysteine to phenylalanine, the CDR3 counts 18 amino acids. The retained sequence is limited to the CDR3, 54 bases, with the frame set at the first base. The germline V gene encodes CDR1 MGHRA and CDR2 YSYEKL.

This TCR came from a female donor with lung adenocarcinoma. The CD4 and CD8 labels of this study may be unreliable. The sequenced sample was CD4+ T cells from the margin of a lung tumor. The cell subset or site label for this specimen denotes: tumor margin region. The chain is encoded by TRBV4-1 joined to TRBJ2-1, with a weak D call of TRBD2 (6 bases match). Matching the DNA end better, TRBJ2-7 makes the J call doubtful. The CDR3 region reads CASSQDGGNQVKPGEQYF. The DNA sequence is TGCGCCAGCAGCCAAGACGGGGGAAACCAGGTAAAGCCGGGGGAGCAGTACTTC.